These T cell receptor beta chains were read from a single sample in a study of T cells in Graves' hyperthyroidism and ophthalmopathy. TCRdb ran MiXCR on the multiplex PCR reads and lists one entry per CDR3 protein. The sample carries about 560,000 distinct CDR3 sequences, 16% recorded once. Input material: blood. These receptors all come from a woman between 18 and 30 years old with Graves' hyperthyroidism. The CDR3 runs from the conserved cysteine through the conserved F or W. Each record gives: J gene, clone size, D gene, V gene, CDR3 protein, CDR3 DNA. The D gene is left open where the match is weak. For some rows the clone size is stated as once, few or many, or as a class when expanded; others skip it.

>TRBJ2-7|many|TRBD1|TRBV2
CATQNDRGTYEQYF
TGTGCCACCCAAAATGACAGGGGTACCTACGAGCAGTACTTC
>TRBJ2-1|many|-|TRBV20-1
CSARGRERYNEQFF
TGCAGTGCCCGGGGGCGGGAGAGGTACAATGAGCAGTTCTTC
>TRBJ1-1|-|-|TRBV6-1
CASKKGLNTEAFF
TGTGCCAGCAAGAAGGGTTTGAACACTGAAGCTTTCTTT
>TRBJ2-5|-|-|TRBV28
CASFHPGRRETQYF
TGTGCCAGCTTCCACCCGGGGAGGCGAGAGACCCAGTACTTC
>TRBJ2-2|few|TRBD2|TRBV12-3/TRBV12-4
CASRTSGTGELFF
TGTGCCAGTCGGACTAGCGGTACCGGGGAGCTGTTTTTT
>TRBJ1-2|many|TRBD1|TRBV2
CAISRDRDYGYTF
TGTGCCATCTCCCGGGACAGGGACTATGGCTACACCTTC
>TRBJ1-1|few|-|TRBV6-6
CASSYGSHTEAFF
TGTGCCAGCAGTTACGGCAGCCACACTGAAGCTTTCTTT
>TRBJ1-1|many|-|TRBV6-1
CASSTGYGNTEAFF
TGTGCCAGCAGTACAGGTTACGGAAACACTGAAGCTTTCTTT
>TRBJ1-2|-|-|TRBV7-8
CASSLRGASGYTF
TGTGCCAGCAGCTTACGGGGGGCTAGTGGCTACACCTTC
>TRBJ2-1|few|-|TRBV4-1
CASSQVSGRSEQFF
TGCGCCAGCAGCCAAGTGTCAGGGAGGAGCGAGCAGTTCTTC
>TRBJ2-3|-|TRBD2|TRBV28
CASSLSPGVGGADTQYF
TGTGCCAGCAGTCTCTCGCCGGGGGTGGGAGGGGCAGATACGCAGTATTTT
>TRBJ1-6|-|-|TRBV5-1
CASSLSRLNSPLHF
TGCGCCAGCAGCTTGTCGAGGCTCAATTCACCCCTCCACTTT
>TRBJ2-1|-|TRBD2|TRBV12-3/TRBV12-4
CASSLVSRGRNNEQFF
TGTGCCAGCAGTTTGGTGTCGCGGGGGAGAAACAATGAGCAGTTCTTC
>TRBJ2-3|many|-|TRBV3-1
CASSQGGAGSDTQYF
TGTGCCAGCAGCCAAGGGGGGGCAGGATCGGATACGCAGTATTTT
>TRBJ2-5|many|TRBD2|TRBV28
CASSWGGGETQYF
TGTGCCAGCAGTTGGGGGGGGGGGGAGACCCAGTACTTC
>TRBJ2-5|many|TRBD2|TRBV5-1
CASSGESGTIQETQYF
TGCGCCAGCAGCGGGGAGTCCGGGACTATACAAGAGACCCAGTACTTC
>TRBJ2-1|-|TRBD2|TRBV19
CASSVSSGRNEQFF
TGTGCCAGTAGTGTATCTAGCGGGAGGAATGAGCAGTTCTTC
>TRBJ1-6|few|TRBD1|TRBV6-1
CASSGGNDPGQGTYNSPLHF
TGTGCCAGCAGTGGGGGAAACGACCCGGGACAGGGGACCTATAATTCACCCCTCCACTTT
>TRBJ2-7|many|-|TRBV11-2
CAIPQGGSDEQYF
TGTGCCATCCCACAGGGGGGGTCCGACGAGCAGTACTTC
>TRBJ2-3|-|-|TRBV7-2
CASSPEAGGTDTQYF
TGTGCCAGCAGCCCAGAGGCCGGAGGCACAGATACGCAGTATTTT
>TRBJ2-7|many|TRBD1|TRBV29-1
CSSRDSSYEQYF
TGCAGCTCTCGGGACAGCTCCTACGAGCAGTACTTC
>TRBJ1-1|many|TRBD1|TRBV19
CASRTRGVDTEAFF
TGTGCCAGTAGGACCAGGGGGGTCGACACTGAAGCTTTCTTT
>TRBJ2-1|few|TRBD1|TRBV9
CASSVGTGAGNEQFF
TGTGCCAGCAGCGTAGGTACAGGGGCCGGGAATGAGCAGTTCTTC
>TRBJ2-3|-|TRBD2|TRBV20-1
CSARGLAGGLVSYTQYF
TGCAGTGCTAGAGGGCTAGCGGGGGGGCTGGTGTCATATACGCAGTATTTT
>TRBJ1-6|-|-|TRBV2
CASSRRQNHNSPLHF
TGTGCCAGCAGTAGGAGACAAAATCATAATTCACCCCTCCACTTT
>TRBJ1-1|few|TRBD1|TRBV19
CASSIVITRDRGSEAFF
TGTGCCAGTAGTATAGTTATAACTCGGGACAGGGGTTCTGAAGCTTTCTTT
>TRBJ1-5|-|-|TRBV4-1
CASSQAQGSQPQHF
TGCGCCAGCAGCCAAGCCCAGGGAAGTCAGCCCCAGCATTTT
>TRBJ2-7|few|-|TRBV12-3/TRBV12-4
CASSLRTAVREQYF
TGTGCCAGCAGTTTGCGGACCGCAGTGCGGGAGCAGTACTTC
>TRBJ1-1|many|-|TRBV6-1
CASRGGVGTEAFF
TGTGCCAGCAGGGGCGGGGTCGGCACTGAAGCTTTCTTT
>TRBJ2-3|-|-|TRBV24-1
CATSDPARGGTDTQYF
TGTGCCACCAGTGACCCAGCCAGGGGCGGCACAGATACGCAGTATTTT
>TRBJ1-2|few|TRBD1|TRBV2
CASSEIRGRGRYHGYTF
TGTGCCAGCAGTGAAATAAGGGGGCGCGGGAGGTACCATGGCTACACCTTC
>TRBJ2-7|few|-|TRBV4-2
CASSQEPRETDQQYF
TGTGCCAGCAGCCAAGAACCCCGGGAAACGGATCAGCAGTACTTC
>TRBJ2-7|many|-|TRBV30
CAWDRSSYEQYF
TGTGCCTGGGACAGAAGCTCCTACGAGCAGTACTTC
>TRBJ2-2|-|-|TRBV29-1
CSANGAGELFF
TGCAGCGCGAATGGGGCCGGGGAGCTGTTTTTT
>TRBJ1-6|-|-|TRBV10-3
CAISEQEENSPLHF
TGTGCCATCAGTGAACAGGAGGAGAATTCACCCCTCCACTTT
>TRBJ2-7|many|-|TRBV12-3/TRBV12-4
CASSLQVLGGSEQYF
TGTGCCAGCAGTCTCCAGGTGTTAGGGGGTTCCGAGCAGTACTTC
>TRBJ2-2|-|TRBD2|TRBV15
CATSRAGLAGDTGELFF
TGTGCCACCAGCAGAGCGGGACTAGCGGGAGACACCGGGGAGCTGTTTTTT
>TRBJ2-7|many|-|TRBV10-1
CASSKTGTYEQYF
TGCGCCAGCAGTAAAACAGGGACCTACGAGCAGTACTTC
>TRBJ2-7|many|TRBD1|TRBV20-1
CSARRDRVSSYEQYF
TGCAGTGCACGAAGAGACAGGGTCAGCTCCTACGAGCAGTACTTC
>TRBJ1-2|many|TRBD1|TRBV11-2
CASSTGDRLSYGYTF
TGTGCCAGCAGCACTGGGGACAGACTTTCCTATGGCTACACCTTC
>TRBJ1-5|-|TRBD1|TRBV18
CASSPSGTASNQPQHF
TGTGCCAGCTCACCATCCGGGACAGCAAGCAATCAGCCCCAGCATTTT
>TRBJ2-2|few|TRBD1|TRBV11-3
CASSFFLGQGAGELFF
TGTGCCAGCAGCTTTTTTTTGGGACAGGGGGCCGGGGAGCTGTTTTTT
>TRBJ2-7|few|TRBD1|TRBV4-3
CASSQEGQGSYEQYF
TGCGCCAGCAGCCAAGAAGGACAGGGTTCCTACGAGCAGTACTTC
>TRBJ2-7|few|-|TRBV6-1
CASQQGKDYEQYF
TGTGCCAGCCAACAGGGTAAAGACTACGAGCAGTACTTC
>TRBJ2-7|many|TRBD1|TRBV14
CASRHSGTDTYEQYF
TGTGCCAGCAGGCATTCCGGGACAGATACCTACGAGCAGTACTTC
>TRBJ2-7|-|-|TRBV3-1
CASSQPGIPYEQYF
TGTGCCAGCAGCCAACCGGGAATCCCCTACGAGCAGTACTTC
>TRBJ1-1|many|TRBD1|TRBV3-1
CASSPTGLNTEAFF
TGTGCCAGCAGCCCGACAGGGTTGAACACTGAAGCTTTCTTT
>TRBJ1-4|few|TRBD1|TRBV15
CATSFQTGANEKLFF
TGTGCCACCAGCTTCCAGACAGGGGCTAATGAAAAACTGTTTTTT
>TRBJ2-1|few|TRBD2|TRBV29-1
CSSTSGRNEQFF
TGCAGCTCCACTAGCGGGCGCAATGAGCAGTTCTTC